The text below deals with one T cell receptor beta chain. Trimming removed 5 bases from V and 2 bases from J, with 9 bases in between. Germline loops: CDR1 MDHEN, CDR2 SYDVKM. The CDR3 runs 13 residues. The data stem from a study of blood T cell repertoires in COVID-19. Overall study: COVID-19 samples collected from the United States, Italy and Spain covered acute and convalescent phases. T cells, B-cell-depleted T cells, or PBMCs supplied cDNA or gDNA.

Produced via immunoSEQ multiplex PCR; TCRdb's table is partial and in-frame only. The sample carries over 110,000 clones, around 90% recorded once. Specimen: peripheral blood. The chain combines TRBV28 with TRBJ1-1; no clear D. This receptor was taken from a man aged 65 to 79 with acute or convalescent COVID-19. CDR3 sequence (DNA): TGTGCCAGCAGTAGGAGGGCTAACACTGAAGCTTTCTTT. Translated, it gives CASSRRANTEAFF.